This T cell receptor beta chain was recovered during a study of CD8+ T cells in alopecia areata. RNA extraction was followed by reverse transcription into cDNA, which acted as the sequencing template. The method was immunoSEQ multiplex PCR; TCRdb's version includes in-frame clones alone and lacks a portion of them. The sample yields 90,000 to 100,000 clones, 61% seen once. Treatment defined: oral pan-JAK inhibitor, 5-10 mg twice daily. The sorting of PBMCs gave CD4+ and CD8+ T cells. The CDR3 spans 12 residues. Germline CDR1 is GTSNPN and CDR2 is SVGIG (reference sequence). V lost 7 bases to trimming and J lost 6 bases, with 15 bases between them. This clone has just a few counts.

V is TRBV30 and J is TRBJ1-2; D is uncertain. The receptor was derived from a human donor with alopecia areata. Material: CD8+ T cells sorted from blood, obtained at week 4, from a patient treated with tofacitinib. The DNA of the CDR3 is TGTGCCTCGTCGGGCGGGGTAGATGGCTACACCTTC. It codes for CASSGGVDGYTF.